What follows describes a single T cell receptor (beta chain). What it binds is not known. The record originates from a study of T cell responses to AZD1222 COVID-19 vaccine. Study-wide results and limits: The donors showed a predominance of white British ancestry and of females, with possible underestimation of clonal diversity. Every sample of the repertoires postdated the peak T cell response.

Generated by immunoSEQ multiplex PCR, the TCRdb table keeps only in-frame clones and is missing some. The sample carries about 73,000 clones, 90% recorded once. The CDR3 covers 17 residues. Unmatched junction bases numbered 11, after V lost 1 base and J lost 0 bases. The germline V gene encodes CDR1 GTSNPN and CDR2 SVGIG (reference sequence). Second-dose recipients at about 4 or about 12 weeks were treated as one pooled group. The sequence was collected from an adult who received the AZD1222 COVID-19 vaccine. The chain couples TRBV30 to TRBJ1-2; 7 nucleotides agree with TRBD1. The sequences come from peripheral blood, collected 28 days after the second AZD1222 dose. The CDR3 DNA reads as TGTGCCTGGAGTGGACAGGGAGCATCTTTAGCTAACTATGGCTACACCTTC. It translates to CAWSGQGASLANYGYTF.